This TCR beta chain was retrieved from a study of CD8 T cells in ankylosing spondylitis. TCRdb re-called the 5' RACE reads with MiXCR, one entry per CDR3 protein. The repertoire has 300,000 to 400,000 distinct CDR3 sequences, more than 20% of them found once; the top ten carry 10% to 15%. Whole-study results and caveats: Earlier reports found some motif variants in synovial fluid and blood in reactive arthritis. Within ankylosing spondylitis blood, a TCR beta motif made up of eight or nine highly homologous variants appeared to be characteristic. Disease-linked clones bore a CD8+ phenotype, appearing relatively rarely in peripheral blood.

The CDR3 has 14 amino acids. Germline trimming cut 7 bases from V and 10 bases from J; bases unmatched to any gene: 10. Looked up from germline, CDR1 is SGHTA and CDR2 is FQGNSA. This clonotype has more than one count but fewer than ten. Its specificity is unknown. The rearrangement links TRBV7-2 to TRBJ1-6, with TRBD1 matching over 7 bases. The receptor was derived from a male donor with ankylosing spondylitis or in good health (not recorded which). The sequencing sample was made of blood, either unsorted or a sorted T cell fraction (not recorded which). The DNA for the CDR3 is TGTGCCAGCACCCTTCTGACAGGGTTCTCACCCCTCCACTTT. It codes for CASTLLTGFSPLHF.